This T cell receptor beta chain appears in the sequencing data of a study of cytomegalovirus exposure and HLA in healthy donors. Study-wide findings and caveats: Most TCR sequences were seen very rarely across donors, but some public TCRs occurred in many. A few V segments could not be told apart, such as TRBV6-2 and TRBV6-3, and were left out.

Germline V gene data show CDR1 as MDHEN and CDR2 as SYDVKM. The CDR3 runs 15 residues. V was shortened by 8 bases and J by 0 bases, with 15 bases between the two germline ends. In this sample, this clone turned up once. The antigen remains undetermined. The study ran its PCR with 60 Vbeta and 13 Jbeta primers. The method was immunoSEQ multiplex PCR; TCRdb's version includes in-frame clones alone and lacks a portion of them. The profile shows 150,000 to 200,000 clones, 85% of them singletons. Sequences were obtained from PBMCs. The rearrangement joins TRBV28 to TRBJ2-3; TRBD1 might be the D (6 bases). This TCR was sampled from a boy aged 2-15 years in good health and CMV-seronegative. The CDR3: CASWEGGTSTDTQYF. CDR3 nucleotide sequence: TGTGCCAGCTGGGAAGGGGGAACTAGCACAGATACGCAGTATTTT.